The sequence of this T cell receptor beta chain was determined in a study of OX40 agonist ivuxolimab in advanced cancers. For the study at large: An agonistic human IgG2 monoclonal antibody against OX40 (CD134) was given.

Study-wide results and caveats: People who partly responded at 0.1-3.0 mg/kg had some of the least clonal expansion seen.

Baseline was the first blood sampling point, followed by cycle 4 day 1 and cycle 7 day 1. With respect to this clone: Its antigen is not identified.

Germline CDR1 and CDR2: MDHEN and SYDVKM. This CDR3 is built from 15 residues. V was shortened by 3 bases and J by 1 base, with 9 bases between the two germline ends. Assay used: immunoSEQ multiplex PCR; TCRdb lists only in-frame clones, some missing. Among 55,000 to 70,000 clones listed, 65% to 90% were seen once. This clonotype was obtained from an adult with an advanced solid tumor such as melanoma, head and neck, liver or kidney cancer. Sequences were derived from CD4+ or CD8+ T cells sorted from blood, sampled in a trial of the OX40 agonist ivuxolimab. V is TRBV28 and J is TRBJ1-4; D is possibly TRBD1 (5 bases). The CDR3 protein is CASSFSGITNEKLFF. DNA of the CDR3: TGTGCCAGCAGTTTTTCAGGGATAACTAATGAAAAACTGTTTTTT.